This entry features one T cell receptor beta chain sequence. This CDR3 has 14 residues. V was cut by 5 bases and J by 1 base, with 11 bases left in between. Germline V gene data show CDR1 as MNHEY and CDR2 as SMNVEV (reference sequence). The source of the sample is a study of blood T cell repertoires in COVID-19. The participants were between 18 and 89 years old and came from about two dozen US areas. Assignment of participants to cohorts was predicated upon participant-reported clinical history. The study recruited exposed participants who had met a COVID-19 case within 2 weeks before entry. Original processing notes: Nucleated cell counts were estimated from reference gene primer amplification. The repertoire was sequenced with immunoSEQ multiplex PCR; TCRdb's copy has only in-frame clones and lacks some. D and trimming come from the DNA, and the V and J calls and clone size come from that table. Of 350,000 to 400,000 clones in the sample, about nine tenths were seen once.

The chain couples TRBV27 to TRBJ2-5; no reliable D call. The specimen sequenced was PBMCs or T cells enriched from blood (not recorded which). The source of this sequence is a woman aged 40 to 55 who had been exposed to COVID-19. The CDR3 sequence: CASSPRSGQETQYF. The CDR3 nucleotides read TGTGCCAGCAGTCCACGTAGTGGCCAAGAGACCCAGTACTTC.